The clone carrying this T cell receptor beta chain has a handful of counts. As for the cDNA, it was generated by 5'RACE with 10-nucleotide random UMIs. TCRdb re-derived calls from the 5' RACE reads in MiXCR, one entry per CDR3 protein. This table has 66,000 or so distinct CDR3 sequences, 3.4% appearing once. This specimen comes from a study of neurological immune-mediated disorders. Deletions cut 5 bases from V and 3 bases from J, with 13 bases between. This CDR3 spans 14 amino acids. What was sequenced was PBMCs. The genes are TRBV12-3 or TRBV12-4 and TRBJ2-5; unclear D gene. The sequence was obtained from a man aged 35 to 55 with multiple sclerosis. This CDR3 reads CASSNSWGEETQYF. CDR3 sequence (DNA): TGTGCCAGCAGTAACTCCTGGGGTGAAGAGACCCAGTACTTC.